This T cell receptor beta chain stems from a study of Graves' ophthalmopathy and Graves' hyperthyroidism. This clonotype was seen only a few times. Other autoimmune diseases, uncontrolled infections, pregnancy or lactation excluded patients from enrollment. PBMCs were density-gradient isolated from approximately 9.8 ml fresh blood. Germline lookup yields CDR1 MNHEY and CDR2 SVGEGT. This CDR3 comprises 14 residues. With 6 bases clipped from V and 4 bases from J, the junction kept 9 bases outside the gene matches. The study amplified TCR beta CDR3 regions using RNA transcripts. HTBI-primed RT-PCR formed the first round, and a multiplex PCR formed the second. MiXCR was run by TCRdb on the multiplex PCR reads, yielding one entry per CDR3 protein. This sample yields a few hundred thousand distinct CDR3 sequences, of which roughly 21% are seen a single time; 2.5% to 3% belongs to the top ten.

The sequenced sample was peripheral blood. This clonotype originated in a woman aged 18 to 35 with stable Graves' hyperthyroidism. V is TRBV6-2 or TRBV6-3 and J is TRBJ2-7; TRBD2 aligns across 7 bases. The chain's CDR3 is CASSLWTSTYEQYF. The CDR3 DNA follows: TGTGCCAGCAGCCTCTGGACTAGTACGTACGAGCAGTACTTC.